This T cell receptor (beta chain) comes out of a study of metastatic and nonmetastatic thyroid tumors. Study summary: Repertoire data that came from the blood and tumor or nodule tissue of malignant and benign thyroid patients were compared.

Original handling: Differences in CDR3 between clinicopathological groups were drawn on to build a classifier intended to discriminate distant-metastatic papillary thyroid cancer patients. TCRdb re-called clones via MiXCR from the PCR reads. Clone size and V and J calls follow TCRdb, not the original study. This table has about 19,000 clones, 20% to 30% appearing once. Patients had received no treatment of any kind before thyroid surgery. With respect to this clone: Its antigen is as yet unknown.

This CDR3 is built from 14 residues. The germline gives CDR1 SGHNT, CDR2 YYREEE (reference sequence). V lost 2 bases and J lost 6, with 14 bases in between. Study results and caveats: The reported finding was significantly higher TCR beta diversity in malignant thyroid tumors relative to benign nodules, in blood and tumor.

This sequence originates from a male donor with papillary thyroid cancer or a benign thyroid nodule (not recorded which). Some clones in this sample may be carry-over from other donors' samples. The genes are TRBV5-4 and TRBJ2-5; D may be TRBD1 (6 bases). The sequenced material came from blood. CDR3 sequence (DNA): TGTGCCAGCAGCTTATCAGGGGCGTGGAAGACCCAGTACTTC. Translating it yields CASSLSGAWKTQYF.